The 25 T cell receptor beta chains below were found in one sample sequenced in a study of T cells after yellow fever vaccination. One entry per CDR3 protein results from TCRdb running MiXCR on the 5' RACE reads. The sample gives 400,000 or so distinct CDR3 sequences, under 20% of which show up once; over 15% is in the top ten. The sequencing used PBMCs, collected before the yellow fever booster vaccination. The receptors were gathered from a man aged 18 to 35 who received the YFV17D yellow fever vaccine.

Regarding this clonotype: Mismatch with germline at one junction end may stem from a read error. The rearrangement uses TRBV7-9 and TRBJ2-1; the D call may be TRBD1 or TRBD2 (5 bases each). This CDR3 region has 12 residues. The germline V gene encodes CDR1 SEHNR and CDR2 FQNEAQ (reference sequence). The CDR3 sequence is CASSLGVEGKIF. The CDR3 DNA sequence: TGTGCCAGCAGCTTAGGGGTAGAGGGGAAGATCTTC. The full variable domain, its missing parts supplied by reference TRBV7-9 and TRBJ2-1, is DTGVSQNPRHKITKRGQNVTFRCDPISEHNRLYWYRQTLGQGPEFLTYFQNEAQLEKSRLLSDRFSAERPKGSFSTLEIQRTEQGDSAMYLCASSLGVEGKIFGPGTRLTVL.

This chain connects TRBV7-6 to TRBJ2-3; D might be TRBD1 (6 bases). This CDR3 is built from 18 residues. The germline V gene encodes CDR1 SGHVS and CDR2 FNYEAQ. V was pared by 4 bases and J by 2 bases, with 22 bases between. The CDR3 nucleotides read TGTGCCAGCAGCTCCTACCTGAACAGGGACACCTTCACAGATACGCAGTATTTT. This gives the protein CASSSYLNRDTFTDTQYF.

This chain joins TRBV7-2 and TRBJ2-7; D possibly uses TRBD1 or TRBD2 (7 bases each). CDR1 is SGHTA and CDR2 is FQGNSA in the germline V gene. The length of the CDR3 is 13 residues. The V end was cut by 6 bases, the J end by 9 bases, with 18 bases between. The CDR3 protein is CASSQQGSGVQYV. The CDR3 nucleotides are TGTGCCAGCAGTCAACAGGGGAGCGGGGTGCAGTACGTC.

The chain uses TRBV18 and TRBJ1-1; maybe TRBD1 (5 bases). The CDR3 extends over 14 amino acids. CDR1 is KGHSH and CDR2 is LQKENI in the germline V gene. Trimming removed 5 bases from V and 4 bases from J, with 14 bases in between. CDR3 DNA sequence: TGTGCCAGCTCAAGGCGGGCAGGGACCACTGAAGCTTTCTTT. This codes for CASSRRAGTTEAFF.

In its sample, this clonotype was seen a few times. CDR3 in amino acids: CASSQGQAPKPPLHF. For the CDR3, the DNA is TGTGCCAGCAGCCAGGGACAGGCCCCAAAGCCACCCCTCCACTTT. J is TRBJ1-6 and V is TRBV6-5; 8 bases are shared with TRBD1. V dropped 6 bases and J dropped 11; count of bases not matched to a gene: 12. Germline V gene sequence: CDR1 MNHEY, CDR2 SVGAGI. There are 15 residues in the CDR3.

This clonotype was picked up a small number of times. The chain is built from TRBV24-1 and TRBJ1-1; TRBD1 matches 7 bases. The CDR3 contains 13 residues. From germline, CDR1 is KGHDR and CDR2 SFDVKD. V shed 7 bases and J 1 base; nucleotides not matched to a gene: 2. The CDR3 bases are TGTGCCACCAGCGCAGGGGGGAACACTGAAGCTTTCTTT. Translated: CATSAGGNTEAFF.

The chain has TRBV6-6 and TRBJ2-7; 8 positions agree with TRBD1. The germline CDR1 and CDR2 sequences are MNHNY and SVGAGI (reference sequence). The J segment lost 4 bases and the V segment lost 6 bases, leaving 8 bases of the junction unmatched. The CDR3 is made up of 14 amino acids. The CDR3 region is CASSGQGVNYEQYV. For the CDR3, the DNA is TGTGCCAGCAGCGGACAGGGTGTTAATTACGAGCAGTACGTC.

This clonotype was observed a few times. This sequence joins TRBV20-1 and TRBJ2-2; 12 bases line up with TRBD2. Germline trimming cut 1 base from V and 0 bases from J; bases unmatched to any gene: 6. The germline V gene has CDR1 DFQATT and CDR2 SNEGSKA (reference sequence). This CDR3 spans 18 amino acids. CDR3 coding DNA: TGCAGTGCTAGAGGCGAACTAGCGGGGGGATCGAACACCGGGGAGCTGTTTTTT. Translated, it gives CSARGELAGGSNTGELFF.

This clonotype was found once. CDR3 residues: CASSFDGESQYF. In DNA, the CDR3 is TGCGCCAGCAGCTTCGACGGGGAGTCGCAGTATTTT. The chain is built from TRBV5-1 and TRBJ2-3; the D gene is possibly TRBD2 (5 bases). CDR1 is SGHRS, CDR2 YFSETQ, per germline. Between the trimmed V and J ends, which lost 2 bases and 10 bases, there was a span of 11 bases. This CDR3 contains 12 residues.

The chain is built from TRBV7-2 and TRBJ2-3; 14 bases are shared with TRBD2. The V segment lost 4 bases and the J segment 2 bases; nucleotides outside the gene matches: 2. Per germline, CDR1 SGHTA and CDR2 FQGNSA. There are 16 residues in the CDR3. The CDR3 loop is CASSWTSGGITDTQYF. In DNA, the CDR3 is TGTGCCAGCAGCTGGACTAGCGGGGGGATCACAGATACGCAGTATTTT.

The sample holds a few counts of this clonotype. The CDR3 loop reads CASRPWGRGEQETQYF. The CDR3 DNA reads TGTGCCAGCAGGCCCTGGGGGCGGGGGGAACAAGAGACCCAGTACTTC. The chain carries TRBV6-2 or TRBV6-3 and TRBJ2-5, with 8 positions matching TRBD2. J gave up 2 bases and V 6 bases, and 11 bases lay outside the gene matches. Germline V gene sequence: CDR1 MNHEY, CDR2 SVGEGT. The CDR3 spans 16 residues.

The chain employs TRBV20-1 and TRBJ1-5; 10 bases agree with TRBD1. The V segment lost 6 bases and the J segment 6 bases; nucleotides outside the gene matches: 5. The germline CDR1 and CDR2 sequences are DFQATT and SNEGSKA (reference sequence). CDR3 size: 13 residues. The CDR3 bases are TGCAGTGCCGCGGGACAGGGGAGTCAGCCCCAGCATTTT. Translation: CSAAGQGSQPQHF.

This clonotype was observed a few times. This chain links TRBV20-1 with TRBJ2-3; tentatively, D is TRBD2 (7 bases). V lost 7 bases, J lost 2 bases, and 16 bases lay in between. From germline, CDR1 is DFQATT and CDR2 SNEGSKA (reference sequence). This CDR3 has 14 residues. Written as DNA, the CDR3 is TGCAGTGGGCAGCGGGACACCTCCACAGATACGCAGTATTTT. It yields the protein CSGQRDTSTDTQYF.

The J gene is TRBJ2-5, the V gene TRBV2; 8 bases agree with TRBD1. Germline CDR1 is SNHLY and CDR2 is FYNNEI. J was trimmed by 4 bases and V by 6 bases; bases with no gene match: 4. This CDR3 spans 13 amino acids. This chain's CDR3 is CASRARGRETQYF. The CDR3 DNA is TGTGCCAGCAGGGCCAGGGGGCGAGAGACCCAGTACTTC.

The gene calls are TRBV7-9 and TRBJ2-3, with a weak D call TRBD2 (6 bases). Looked up from germline, CDR1 is SEHNR and CDR2 is FQNEAQ (reference sequence). V lost 3 bases and J lost 0, with 10 bases in between. The CDR3 runs to 15 residues. The CDR3, as DNA: TGTGCCAGCAGCTTTACGGGACTTAGCACAGATACGCAGTATTTT. This encodes CASSFTGLSTDTQYF.

This clonotype was recorded many times. The gene calls are TRBV25-1 and TRBJ2-4; D may be TRBD1 (5 bases). The CDR3 spans 15 residues. Germline V gene sequence: CDR1 MGHDK, CDR2 SYGVNS. V lost 2 bases, J lost 1 base, and 9 bases lay in between. This CDR3 is CASSEQGSAKNIQYF. DNA of the CDR3: TGTGCCAGCAGTGAACAGGGTTCGGCCAAAAACATTCAGTACTTC.

This clonotype was observed a few times. V gene TRBV9 combines with J gene TRBJ1-2; D is unresolved. Trimming took off 4 bases at V and 0 bases at J, with 16 bases between the two ends. Germline V gene data show CDR1 as SGDLS and CDR2 as YYNGEE. The CDR3 sequence is 16 residues long. CDR3 bases: TGTGCCAGCAGCCTAACCTCTACACCCACTAACTATGGCTACACCTTC. The encoded protein is CASSLTSTPTNYGYTF.

This clonotype was seen a few times. The rearrangement joins TRBV27 to TRBJ1-1, with D possibly being TRBD1 (5 bases). The CDR3 is made up of 14 amino acids. Trimming took 5 bases from V and 4 from J, leaving 14 bases between them. Germline values: CDR1 MNHEY, CDR2 SMNVEV (reference sequence). In DNA form, the CDR3 reads TGTGCCAGCAGTCAGGGTATATTCGGCACTGAAGCTTTCTTT. Protein sequence: CASSQGIFGTEAFF.

This clonotype was detected ten times or more. V and J are TRBV7-9 and TRBJ2-7, with a weak D call TRBD1 (6 bases). The CDR3 runs to 14 residues. The V and J ends lost 5 bases and 2 bases respectively, with 13 bases between them. CDR1 and CDR2 from the germline V gene are SEHNR and FQNEAQ (reference sequence). The CDR3 sequence: CASSLGTLAYEQYF. CDR3 nucleotide sequence: TGTGCCAGCAGCCTGGGGACACTGGCCTACGAGCAGTACTTC.

In this sample, this clonotype turned up a few times. V gene TRBV7-6 combines with J gene TRBJ2-2, with D perhaps matching TRBD2 (5 bases). The V end lost 5 bases, the J end lost 4 bases, and 17 bases lay between the germline ends. The CDR3 has 16 residues. In germline, CDR1 is SGHVS, CDR2 FNYEAQ. CDR3 in amino acids: CASSLRAGWVTGELFF. DNA of the CDR3: TGTGCCAGCAGCCTTAGGGCGGGCTGGGTCACCGGGGAGCTGTTTTTT.

The V gene is TRBV10-3, the J gene TRBJ2-3; the D call may be TRBD1 or TRBD2 (5 bases each). In germline, CDR1 is ENHRY, CDR2 SYGVKD. Trimming removed 0 bases at V and 0 bases at J, with 16 bases between. CDR3 length equals 18 residues. The CDR3 nucleotides read TGTGCCATCAGTGAGTCCCGCCGGGACCAAACGAGCACAGATACGCAGTATTTT. Translated: CAISESRRDQTSTDTQYF.

This rearrangement joins TRBV7-3 to TRBJ2-2; 9 positions match TRBD1. The CDR3 consists of 15 residues. The germline CDR1 and CDR2 sequences are SGHTA and FQGTGA. Trimming at V came to 5 bases and at J to 1 base, leaving 2 bases not matched to a gene. The CDR3 coding sequence is TGTGCCAGCAGCCGGACAGGGGAGAACACCGGGGAGCTGTTTTTT. Its protein is CASSRTGENTGELFF.

This sequence joins TRBV7-2 and TRBJ2-3; D is uncertain. V gave up 5 bases and J gave up 1 base, with 13 bases separating them. The CDR3 totals 15 residues. Germline V lookup: CDR1 SGHTA, CDR2 FQGNSA. This CDR3 reads CASSPVVSRTDTQYF. The DNA of the CDR3 is TGTGCCAGCAGCCCCGTAGTGTCCCGCACAGATACGCAGTATTTT.

In its sample, this clonotype was seen a few times. This sequence joins TRBV4-1 and TRBJ2-3; possible D gene TRBD1, 5 bases. The germline V and J ends were trimmed by 3 bases and 5 bases, with 9 bases remaining between them. The CDR3 sequence is 13 residues long. Per germline, CDR1 MGHRA and CDR2 YSYEKL. CDR3 nucleotide sequence: TGCGCCAGCAGCCACCCAGGGTTAGATACGCAGTATTTT. Translation gives CASSHPGLDTQYF.

This sequence joins TRBV4-1 and TRBJ2-1; the D gene is possibly TRBD1 (6 bases). V dropped 3 bases and J dropped 2 bases, with 14 bases sitting between them. Germline V CDR1 and CDR2: MGHRA, YSYEKL. CDR3 size: 16 residues. Here the CDR3 reads CASSQILGQTYNEQFF. The CDR3 DNA reads TGCGCCAGCAGCCAGATCCTAGGACAGACCTACAATGAGCAGTTCTTC.